This T cell receptor (beta chain) came from a study of CD8+CD57+ T cells in acquired aplastic anemia (dated by TCRdb to the late 2010s). About the full investigation: On average, sorted CD4+ and CD8+ cells yielded around 3.4 ug of extracted DNA, with a range of about 0.17 to 27.4 ug. Mean read counts for healthy donor samples were 10 million to 10.8 million for CD4+ cells and 11.0 million for CD8+ cells.

Points the paper makes about the study in general: Roughly 30 CD8+ CDR3 sequences were shared between patients and controls but appeared highly expressed in patients and within their immunodominant clones. Between patients and healthy controls, no significant difference in CD8+ Simpson's diversity was found (P=0.060).

With respect to this clonotype: Its antigen target is currently unknown. The record has no base qualities; no much larger clone is one base away.

TCR repertoires of sorted CD4+ and CD8+ blood T cells from severe aplastic anemia patients and healthy subjects were deep-sequenced in the study. Ficoll-Paque density gradient centrifugation was used to isolate peripheral blood mononuclear cells. Before DNA extraction, CD4+ and CD8+ T cells were sorted with FACS or magnetic beads. TCR beta VDJ combination and CDR3 sequence profiling used genomic DNA as the template. An Illumina HiSeq 2000 was the platform used for TCR repertoire sequencing. The paper's processing steps were these. TRBV/TRBJ rearrangement plots, CDR3 size and DJ length profiles, and Simpson's diversity index were used to evaluate the repertoires. The most abundant DNA sequence in the deep sequencing data was taken as the immunodominant clone. CDR3 amino acid sequences were screened for sharing across subjects and were compared with published repertoires and the VDJdb database. In-frame beta chains were kept once TCRdb had trimmed the public reads at Q25 with fastp and called clones with MiXCR. CDR3 protein sequences are deduplicated, and each keeps its most common genes and DNA. It is TCRdb's table, rather than the study itself, that gives the V and J calls and clone size. The sample table shows about 190,000 distinct CDR3 sequences, and less than 70% are seen once. 15% to 20% of the sample is in the top ten clones.

The germline V gene sets CDR1 to MNHNS and CDR2 to SASEGT. Here V drops 6 bases and J drops 7 bases, and the junction holds 9 bases not matched to any gene. The CDR3 measures 15 amino acids from cysteine to phenylalanine. Kept here is only the CDR3 DNA, which spans 45 bases and is read in frame from base 1. Specimen: sorted CD4+, CD8+, or CD8+CD57+ T cells (not recorded which) from PBMCs. This TCR derives from a human donor in good health, serving as a control. This sequence uses TRBV6-1 and TRBJ1-6; 7 bases in between match TRBD1. The bases are TGTGCCAGCAGATACCTTGGGACAGTAAATTCACCCCTCCACTTT. The translation is CASRYLGTVNSPLHF.